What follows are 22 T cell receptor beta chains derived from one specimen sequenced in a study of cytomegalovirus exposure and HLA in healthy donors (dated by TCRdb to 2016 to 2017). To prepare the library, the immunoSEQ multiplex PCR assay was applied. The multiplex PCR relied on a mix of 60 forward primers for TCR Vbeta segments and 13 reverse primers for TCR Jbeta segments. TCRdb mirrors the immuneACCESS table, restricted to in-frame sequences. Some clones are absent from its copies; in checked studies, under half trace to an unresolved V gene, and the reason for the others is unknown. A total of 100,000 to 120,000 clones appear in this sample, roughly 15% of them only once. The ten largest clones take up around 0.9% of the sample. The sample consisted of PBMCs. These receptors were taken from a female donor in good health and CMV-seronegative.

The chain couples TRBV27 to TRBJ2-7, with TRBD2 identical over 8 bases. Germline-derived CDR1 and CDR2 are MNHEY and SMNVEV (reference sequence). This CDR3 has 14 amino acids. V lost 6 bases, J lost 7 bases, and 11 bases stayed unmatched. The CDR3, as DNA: TGTGCCAGCAGCCGGGGGGGTCCGGGGTGGGAGCAGTACTTC. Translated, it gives CASSRGGPGWEQYF.

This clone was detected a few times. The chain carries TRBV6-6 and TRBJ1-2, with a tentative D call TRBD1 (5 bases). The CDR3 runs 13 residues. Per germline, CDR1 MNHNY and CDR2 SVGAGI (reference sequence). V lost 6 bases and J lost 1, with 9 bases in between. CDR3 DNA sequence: TGTGCCAGCAGACACAGGAATAACTATGGCTACACCTTC. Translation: CASRHRNNYGYTF.

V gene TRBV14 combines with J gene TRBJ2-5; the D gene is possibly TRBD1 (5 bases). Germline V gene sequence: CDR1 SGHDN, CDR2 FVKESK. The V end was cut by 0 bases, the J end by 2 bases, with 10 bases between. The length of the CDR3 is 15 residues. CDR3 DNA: TGTGCCAGCAGCCAAGATGGGGCGCCGCAAGAGACCCAGTACTTC. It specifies CASSQDGAPQETQYF.

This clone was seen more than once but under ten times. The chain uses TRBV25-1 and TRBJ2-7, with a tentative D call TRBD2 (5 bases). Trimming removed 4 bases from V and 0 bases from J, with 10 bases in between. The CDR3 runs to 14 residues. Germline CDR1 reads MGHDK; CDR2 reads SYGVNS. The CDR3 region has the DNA TGTGCCAGCAGTGTAGCGTCGAGCTCCTACGAGCAGTACTTC. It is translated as CASSVASSSYEQYF.

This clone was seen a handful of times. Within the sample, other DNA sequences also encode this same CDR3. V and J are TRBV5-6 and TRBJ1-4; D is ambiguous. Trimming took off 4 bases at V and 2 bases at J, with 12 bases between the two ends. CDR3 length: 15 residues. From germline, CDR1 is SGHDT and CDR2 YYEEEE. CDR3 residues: CASSPSEATNEKLFF. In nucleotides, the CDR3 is TGTGCCAGCAGCCCCAGCGAGGCCACTAATGAAAAACTGTTTTTT.

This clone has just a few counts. The CDR3 sequence: CASSLGSGQGYEKLFF. Written as DNA, the CDR3 is TGTGCCAGCAGCTTAGGTTCGGGACAGGGGTATGAAAAACTGTTTTTT. V gene TRBV7-8 combines with J gene TRBJ1-4; 10 bases are a match to TRBD1. The trim removed 1 base at V and 6 bases at J, leaving 5 bases unmatched. Germline V gives CDR1 SGHVS, CDR2 FQNEAQ. The CDR3 loop spans 16 amino acids.

This CDR3 is CASSLVSLAGVSTGELFF. The CDR3 DNA reads as TGTGCCAGCAGCTTAGTGAGTCTAGCGGGAGTTAGCACCGGGGAGCTGTTTTTT. The chain is built from TRBV7-2 and TRBJ2-2, with 10 bases matching TRBD2. Per germline, CDR1 SGHTA and CDR2 FQGNSA. This CDR3 is built from 18 residues. J was trimmed by 4 bases and V by 1 base; bases with no gene match: 9.

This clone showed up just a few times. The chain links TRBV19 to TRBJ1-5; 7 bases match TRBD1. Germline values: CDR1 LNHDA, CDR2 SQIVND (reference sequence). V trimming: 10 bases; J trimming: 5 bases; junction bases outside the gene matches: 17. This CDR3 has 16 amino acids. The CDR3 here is CATTKGGSLAYQPQHF. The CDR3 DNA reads TGTGCCACCACAAAAGGGGGCTCCCTTGCCTATCAGCCCCAGCATTTT.

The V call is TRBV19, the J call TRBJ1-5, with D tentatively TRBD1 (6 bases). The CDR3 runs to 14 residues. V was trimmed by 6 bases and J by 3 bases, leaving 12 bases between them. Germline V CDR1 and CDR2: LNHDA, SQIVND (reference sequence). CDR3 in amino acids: CASRYTGYNQPQHF. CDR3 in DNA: TGTGCCAGTAGATATACAGGGTACAATCAGCCCCAGCATTTT.

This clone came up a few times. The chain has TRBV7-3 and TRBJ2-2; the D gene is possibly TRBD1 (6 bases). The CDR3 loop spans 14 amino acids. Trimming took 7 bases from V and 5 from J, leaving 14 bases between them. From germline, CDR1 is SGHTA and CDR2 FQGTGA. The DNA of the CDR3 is TGTGCCAGCATGAGCGGAACAGGGACCGGGGAGCTGTTTTTT. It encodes CASMSGTGTGELFF. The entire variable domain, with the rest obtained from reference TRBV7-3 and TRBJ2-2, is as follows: GAGVSQTPSNKVTEKGKYVELRCDPISGHTALYWYRQSLGQGPEFLIYFQGTGAADDSGLPNDRFFAVRPEGSVSTLKIQRTERGDSAVYLCASMSGTGTGELFFGEGSRLTVL.

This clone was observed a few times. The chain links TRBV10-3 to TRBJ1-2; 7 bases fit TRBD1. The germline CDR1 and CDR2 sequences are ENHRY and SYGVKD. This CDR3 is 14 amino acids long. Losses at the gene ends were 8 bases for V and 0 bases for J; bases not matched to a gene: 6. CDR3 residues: CAIGTAQSNYGYTF. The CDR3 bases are TGTGCCATCGGGACAGCTCAATCTAACTATGGCTACACCTTC.

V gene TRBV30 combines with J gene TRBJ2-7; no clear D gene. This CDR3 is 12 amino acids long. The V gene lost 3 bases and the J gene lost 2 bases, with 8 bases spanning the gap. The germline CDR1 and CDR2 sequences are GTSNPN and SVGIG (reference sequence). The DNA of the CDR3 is TGTGCCTGGAGGACGGGTCCCTACGAGCAGTACTTC. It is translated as CAWRTGPYEQYF.

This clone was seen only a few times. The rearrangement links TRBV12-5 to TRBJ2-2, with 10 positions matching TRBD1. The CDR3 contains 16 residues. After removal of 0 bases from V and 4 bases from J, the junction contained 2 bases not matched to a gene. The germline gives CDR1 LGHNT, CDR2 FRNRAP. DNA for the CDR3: TGTGCTAGTGGTTTGGTAGGGACAGGGGCCACCGGGGAGCTGTTTTTT. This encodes CASGLVGTGATGELFF.

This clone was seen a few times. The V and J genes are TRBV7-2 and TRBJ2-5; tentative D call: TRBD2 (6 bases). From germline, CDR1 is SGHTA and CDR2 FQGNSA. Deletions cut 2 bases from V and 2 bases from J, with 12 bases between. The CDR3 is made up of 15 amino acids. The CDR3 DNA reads TGTGCCAGCAGCTTATTAGGGAGCGGGCAAGAGACCCAGTACTTC. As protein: CASSLLGSGQETQYF.

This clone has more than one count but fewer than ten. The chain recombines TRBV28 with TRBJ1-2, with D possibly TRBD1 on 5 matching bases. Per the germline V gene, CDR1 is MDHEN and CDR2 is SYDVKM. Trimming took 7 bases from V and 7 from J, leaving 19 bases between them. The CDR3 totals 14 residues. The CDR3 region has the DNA TGTGCCAGCACACTCGGGGGTGGAGAGGGTGGCTACACCTTC. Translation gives CASTLGGGEGGYTF.

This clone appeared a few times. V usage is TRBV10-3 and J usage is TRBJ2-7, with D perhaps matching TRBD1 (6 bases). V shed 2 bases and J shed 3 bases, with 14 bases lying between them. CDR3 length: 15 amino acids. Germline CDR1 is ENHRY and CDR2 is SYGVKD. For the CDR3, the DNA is TGTGCCATCAGTGAGATTCGGGACAAGGTCTACGAGCAGTACTTC. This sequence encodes CAISEIRDKVYEQYF.

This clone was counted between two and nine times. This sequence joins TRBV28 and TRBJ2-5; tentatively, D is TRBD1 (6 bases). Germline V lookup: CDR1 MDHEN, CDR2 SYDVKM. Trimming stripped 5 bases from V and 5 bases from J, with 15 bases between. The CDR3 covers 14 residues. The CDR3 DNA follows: TGTGCCAGCAGTCCCCCGTGGGGGCGGGAGACCCAGTACTTC. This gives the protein CASSPPWGRETQYF.

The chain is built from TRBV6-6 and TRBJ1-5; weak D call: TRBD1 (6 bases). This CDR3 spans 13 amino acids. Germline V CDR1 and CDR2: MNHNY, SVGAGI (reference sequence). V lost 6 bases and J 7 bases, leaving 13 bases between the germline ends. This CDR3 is CASRTRDTQPQHF. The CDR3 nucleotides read TGTGCCAGCAGGACCCGGGACACCCAGCCCCAGCATTTT.

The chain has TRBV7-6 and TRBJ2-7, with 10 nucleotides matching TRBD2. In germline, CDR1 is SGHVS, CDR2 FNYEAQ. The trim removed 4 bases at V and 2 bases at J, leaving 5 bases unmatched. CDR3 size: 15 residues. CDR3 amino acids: CASSSLAGGPYEQYF. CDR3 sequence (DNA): TGTGCCAGCAGCTCATTAGCGGGAGGCCCCTACGAGCAGTACTTC.

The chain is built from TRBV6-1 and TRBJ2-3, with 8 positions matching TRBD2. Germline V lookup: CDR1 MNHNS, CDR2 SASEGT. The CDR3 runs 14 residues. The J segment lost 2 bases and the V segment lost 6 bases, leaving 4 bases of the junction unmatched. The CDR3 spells CASSLAGHTDTQYF. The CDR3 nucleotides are TGTGCCAGCAGCTTAGCGGGACACACAGATACGCAGTATTTT.

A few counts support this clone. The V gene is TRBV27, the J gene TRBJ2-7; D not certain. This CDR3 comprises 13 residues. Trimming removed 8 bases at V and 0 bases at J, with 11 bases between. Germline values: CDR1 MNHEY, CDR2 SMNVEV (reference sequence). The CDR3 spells CASAFSSSYEQYF. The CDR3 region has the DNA TGTGCCAGCGCCTTTAGCAGCTCCTACGAGCAGTACTTC.

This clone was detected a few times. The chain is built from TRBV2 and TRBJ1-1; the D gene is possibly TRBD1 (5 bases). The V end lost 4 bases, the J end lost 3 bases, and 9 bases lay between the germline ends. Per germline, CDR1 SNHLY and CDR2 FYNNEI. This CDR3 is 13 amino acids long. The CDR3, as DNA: TGTGCCAGCAGTGCTCAGGGTGACACTGAAGCTTTCTTT. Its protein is CASSAQGDTEAFF.